The rows below give T cell receptor beta chains drawn from one sample of a study of T cells in Graves' hyperthyroidism and ophthalmopathy. TCRdb re-called the multiplex PCR reads with MiXCR, one entry per CDR3 protein. The sample yields approximately 610,000 distinct CDR3 sequences, about a sixth seen once. The specimen was blood. These receptors were taken from a woman aged 18-29 years with Graves' hyperthyroidism. Both conserved end residues are part of each CDR3. Size tells how often a clone was seen (once, few, many) or the class of an expanded clone, and some rows leave it out.

13,TRBV10-1,-,CASSAKPQETQYF
13,TRBV12-3/TRBV12-4,-,CASSLALTGKAFF
13,TRBV20-1,many,CSAASGDPYEQYF
15,TRBV18,-,CASSLQGVGTDTQYF
16,TRBV2,-,CASSETVVRDTDTQYF
14,TRBV6-1,-,CASSEATGGYGYTF
14,TRBV5-1,once,CASSVDRESTEAFF
13,TRBV24-1,many,CATRPGNTDTQYF
14,TRBV12-3/TRBV12-4,many,CASTSKGGQETQYF
17,TRBV7-2,few,CASSLIAATLNTGELFF
17,TRBV28,many,CASSRAWGQTSYNEQFF
14,TRBV10-3,many,CAIRPGQGNYGYTF
12,TRBV12-3/TRBV12-4,many,CASSPSRETQYF
14,TRBV11-3,-,CASTTRQPRNGYTF
17,TRBV7-9,few,CASSLVGSLSSYNEQFF
14,TRBV20-1,many,CSAAGTSGRNEQFF
14,TRBV19,-,CASSPTGRAQPQHF
13,TRBV7-2,-,CASSVDRDQPQHF